This T cell receptor beta chain is drawn from a study of cytomegalovirus exposure and HLA in healthy donors. Vbeta (60) and Jbeta (13) primers were used in the PCR. Generated by immunoSEQ multiplex PCR, the TCRdb table keeps only in-frame clones and is missing some. The sample has 80,000 to 130,000 clones; about 77% are singletons. Sequenced sample: PBMCs. The source of this sequence is a young woman in good health and CMV-seropositive.

The CDR3 is CASSLDSTNNEQFF. The CDR3 DNA reads as TGTGCCAGCAGCTTAGACAGTACTAACAATGAGCAGTTCTTC. This chain joins TRBV7-3 and TRBJ2-1, with TRBD1 as a possible D gene (5 bases). V lost 2 bases and J lost 5, with 10 bases in between. CDR3 length: 14 amino acids. Per germline, CDR1 SGHTA and CDR2 FQGTGA.